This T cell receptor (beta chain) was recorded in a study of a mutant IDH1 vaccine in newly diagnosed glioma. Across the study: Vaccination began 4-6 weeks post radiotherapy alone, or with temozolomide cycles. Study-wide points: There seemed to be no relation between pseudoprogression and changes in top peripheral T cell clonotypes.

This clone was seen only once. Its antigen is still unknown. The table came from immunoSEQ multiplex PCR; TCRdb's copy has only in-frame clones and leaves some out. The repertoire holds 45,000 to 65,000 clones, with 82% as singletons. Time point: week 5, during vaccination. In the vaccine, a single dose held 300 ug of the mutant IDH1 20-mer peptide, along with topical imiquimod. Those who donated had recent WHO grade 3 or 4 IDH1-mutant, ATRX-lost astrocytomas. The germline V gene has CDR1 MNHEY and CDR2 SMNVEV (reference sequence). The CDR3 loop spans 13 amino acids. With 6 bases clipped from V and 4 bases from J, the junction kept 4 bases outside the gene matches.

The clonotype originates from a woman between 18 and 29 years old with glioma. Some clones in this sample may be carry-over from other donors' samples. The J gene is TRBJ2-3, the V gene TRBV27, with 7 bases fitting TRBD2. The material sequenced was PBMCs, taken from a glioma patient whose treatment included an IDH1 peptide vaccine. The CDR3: CASSPLAADTQYF. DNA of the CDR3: TGTGCCAGCAGCCCGCTAGCGGCAGATACGCAGTATTTT.